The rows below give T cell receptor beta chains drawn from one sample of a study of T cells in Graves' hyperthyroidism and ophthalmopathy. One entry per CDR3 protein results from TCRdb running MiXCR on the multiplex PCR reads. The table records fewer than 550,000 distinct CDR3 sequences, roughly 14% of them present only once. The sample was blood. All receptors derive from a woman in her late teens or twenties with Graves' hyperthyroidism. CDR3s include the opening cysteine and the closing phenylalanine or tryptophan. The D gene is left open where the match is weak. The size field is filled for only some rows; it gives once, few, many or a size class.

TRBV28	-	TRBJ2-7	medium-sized	CASSFENAPAYEQYF	TGTGCCAGCAGTTTTGAGAACGCCCCAGCCTACGAGCAGTACTTC
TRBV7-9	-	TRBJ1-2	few	CASSPMPDYGYTF	TGTGCCAGCAGCCCCATGCCGGACTATGGCTACACCTTC
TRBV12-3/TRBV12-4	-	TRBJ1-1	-	CASSLRAGNTEAFF	TGTGCCAGCAGTTTAAGGGCAGGGAACACTGAAGCTTTCTTT
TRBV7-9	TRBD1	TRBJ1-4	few	CASSSDREEGEKLFF	TGTGCCAGCAGCTCCGACAGGGAGGAGGGGGAAAAACTGTTTTTT
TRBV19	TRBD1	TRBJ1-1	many	CASSHTGVNTEAFF	TGTGCCAGTAGCCATACAGGGGTGAACACTGAAGCTTTCTTT
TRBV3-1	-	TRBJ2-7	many	CASSRQLDYEQYF	TGTGCCAGCAGCCGACAATTGGACTACGAGCAGTACTTC
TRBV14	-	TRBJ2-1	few	CASSQVFGEDYEQFF	TGTGCCAGCAGCCAAGTGTTTGGGGAGGATTATGAGCAGTTCTTC
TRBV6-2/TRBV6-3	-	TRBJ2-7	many	CASSYTGIIYEQYF	TGTGCCAGCAGTTACACGGGGATCATCTACGAGCAGTACTTC
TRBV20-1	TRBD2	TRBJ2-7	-	CSASRGGRALEQYF	TGCAGTGCGAGCAGAGGCGGGAGGGCCCTCGAGCAGTACTTC
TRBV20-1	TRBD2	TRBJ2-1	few	CSPGLAVVYNEQFF	TGCAGTCCGGGACTAGCGGTCGTCTACAATGAGCAGTTCTTC
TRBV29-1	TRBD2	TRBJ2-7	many	CSVERLAGGPYEQYF	TGCAGCGTTGAGCGACTAGCGGGAGGACCCTACGAGCAGTACTTC
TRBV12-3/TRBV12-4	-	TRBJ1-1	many	CASSLVNTEAFF	TGTGCCAGCAGTTTAGTGAACACTGAAGCTTTCTTT
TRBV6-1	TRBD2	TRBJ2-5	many	CASSERLAGGKETQYF	TGTGCCAGCAGTGAAAGGCTAGCGGGAGGAAAAGAGACCCAGTACTTC
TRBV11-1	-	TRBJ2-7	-	CASSLFERGAPYEQYF	TGTGCCAGCAGCCTCTTCGAAAGGGGAGCCCCCTACGAGCAGTACTTC
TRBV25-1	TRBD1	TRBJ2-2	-	CASRSDRVSTGELFF	TGTGCCAGCAGGTCAGACAGGGTTAGCACCGGGGAGCTGTTTTTT
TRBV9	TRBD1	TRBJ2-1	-	CASSVGTGSRNEQFF	TGTGCCAGCAGCGTAGGGACAGGGTCTCGAAATGAGCAGTTCTTC
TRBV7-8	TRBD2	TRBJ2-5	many	CASTSLAGGIETQYF	TGTGCCAGCACTTCCCTAGCGGGGGGGATCGAGACCCAGTACTTC
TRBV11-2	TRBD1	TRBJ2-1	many	CASRSFTGGYNEQFF	TGTGCCAGCAGATCCTTTACAGGGGGCTACAATGAGCAGTTCTTC
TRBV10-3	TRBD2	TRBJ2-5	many	CAISGAAGGPQETQYF	TGTGCCATCAGTGGTGCAGCGGGGGGTCCACAAGAGACCCAGTACTTC
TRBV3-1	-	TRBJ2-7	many	CASSRDFLTYEQYF	TGTGCCAGCAGCCGGGACTTTCTTACCTACGAGCAGTACTTC
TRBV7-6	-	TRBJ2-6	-	CASSLGPSSGANVLTF	TGTGCCAGCAGCTTAGGACCAAGCTCTGGGGCCAACGTCCTGACTTTC
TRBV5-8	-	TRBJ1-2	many	CASSAERGGTNYGYTF	TGTGCCAGCAGCGCCGAAAGGGGGGGTACTAACTATGGCTACACCTTC
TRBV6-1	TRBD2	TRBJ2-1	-	CASSEALSGRYNNEQFF	TGTGCCAGCAGTGAAGCGCTGAGCGGGAGATATAACAATGAGCAGTTCTTC
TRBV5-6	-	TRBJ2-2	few	CASGPRPGTGELFF	TGTGCCAGCGGCCCTAGACCGGGCACCGGGGAGCTGTTTTTT
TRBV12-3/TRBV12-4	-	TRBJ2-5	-	CASSFSRHRARETQYF	TGTGCCAGCAGTTTCAGTCGGCACAGGGCGAGGGAGACCCAGTACTTC
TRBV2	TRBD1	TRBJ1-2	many	CASSGDRAGYGYTF	TGTGCCAGCAGTGGGGACAGAGCAGGCTATGGCTACACCTTC
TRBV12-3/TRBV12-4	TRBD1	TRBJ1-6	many	CASSSGQGSHNSPLHF	TGTGCCAGCAGCTCGGGACAGGGGTCCCATAATTCACCCCTCCACTTT
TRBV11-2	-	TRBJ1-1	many	CASSLLLDRRMNTEAFF	TGTGCCAGCAGCTTACTTCTGGACAGAAGGATGAACACTGAAGCTTTCTTT
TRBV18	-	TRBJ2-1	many	CASSPEVGQFF	TGTGCCAGCTCACCGGAGGTGGGGCAGTTCTTC
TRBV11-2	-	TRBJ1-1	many	CASSFITQNTEAFF	TGTGCCAGCAGCTTCATCACTCAGAACACTGAAGCTTTCTTT
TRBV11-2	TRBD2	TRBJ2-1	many	CASSISGGSYNEQFF	TGTGCCAGCAGCATTAGCGGGGGCTCCTACAATGAGCAGTTCTTC
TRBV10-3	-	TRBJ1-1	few	CAISEIINTDMNTEAFF	TGTGCCATCAGTGAGATTATAAACACCGACATGAACACTGAAGCTTTCTTT
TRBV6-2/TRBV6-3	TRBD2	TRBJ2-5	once	CASGRGLVGTQYF	TGTGCCAGCGGCCGAGGACTAGTGGGGACCCAGTACTTC
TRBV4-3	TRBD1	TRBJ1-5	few	CASSQTGQGPEPQHF	TGCGCCAGCAGCCAAACCGGACAGGGGCCTGAGCCCCAGCATTTT
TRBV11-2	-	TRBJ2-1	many	CASSARGISSYNEQFF	TGTGCCAGCAGCGCCCGTGGGATTAGTTCCTACAATGAGCAGTTCTTC
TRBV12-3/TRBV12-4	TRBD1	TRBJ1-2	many	CASSPETGLIYGYTF	TGTGCCAGCAGTCCGGAGACAGGGTTGATCTATGGCTACACCTTC
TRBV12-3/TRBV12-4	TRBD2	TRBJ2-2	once	CASSWGGDTGELFF	TGTGCCAGCAGTTGGGGGGGGGACACCGGGGAGCTGTTTTTT
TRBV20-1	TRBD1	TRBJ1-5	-	CSANQGGGNQPQHF	TGCAGTGCTAACCAAGGGGGCGGCAATCAGCCCCAGCATTTT
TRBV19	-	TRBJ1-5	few	CASSIGVASNQPQHF	TGTGCCAGTAGTATTGGAGTAGCGAGCAATCAGCCCCAGCATTTT
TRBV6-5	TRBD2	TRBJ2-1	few	CASSYSPSGGANEQFF	TGTGCCAGCAGTTACTCACCTAGCGGGGGGGCGAATGAGCAGTTCTTC
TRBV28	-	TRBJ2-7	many	CASSFRTSYEQYF	TGTGCCAGCAGTTTCAGAACCTCCTACGAGCAGTACTTC
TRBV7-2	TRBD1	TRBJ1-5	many	CASSTRQGRQPQHF	TGTGCCAGCAGCACCCGACAGGGGCGGCAGCCCCAGCATTTT
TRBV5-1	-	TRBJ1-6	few	CASSLDGDKAYNSPLHF	TGCGCCAGCAGCTTGGATGGGGACAAAGCCTATAATTCACCCCTCCACTTT
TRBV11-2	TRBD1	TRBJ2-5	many	CASRRQGLETQYF	TGTGCCAGCAGACGACAGGGGCTAGAGACCCAGTACTTC
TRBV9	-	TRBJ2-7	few	CASSVGLSYEQYF	TGTGCCAGCAGCGTAGGACTGTCCTACGAGCAGTACTTC
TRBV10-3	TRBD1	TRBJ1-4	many	CAISPGQGKAEKLFF	TGTGCCATCAGTCCAGGACAGGGGAAAGCCGAAAAACTGTTTTTT
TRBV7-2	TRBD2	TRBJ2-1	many	CASSLGRGGLANNEQFF	TGTGCCAGCAGCTTAGGACGGGGAGGACTAGCGAACAATGAGCAGTTCTTC
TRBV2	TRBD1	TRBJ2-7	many	CASSQGQGVFYEQYF	TGTGCCAGCAGCCAGGGACAGGGGGTCTTCTACGAGCAGTACTTC
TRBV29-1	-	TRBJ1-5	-	CSVGWEGNQPQHF	TGCAGCGTTGGTTGGGAAGGCAATCAGCCCCAGCATTTT
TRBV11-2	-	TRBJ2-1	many	CASSRTGGTYNEQFF	TGTGCCAGCAGCCGCACCGGGGGAACCTACAATGAGCAGTTCTTC
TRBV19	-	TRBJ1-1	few	CASIGKGPIEAFF	TGTGCCAGTATCGGCAAGGGTCCGATTGAAGCTTTCTTT